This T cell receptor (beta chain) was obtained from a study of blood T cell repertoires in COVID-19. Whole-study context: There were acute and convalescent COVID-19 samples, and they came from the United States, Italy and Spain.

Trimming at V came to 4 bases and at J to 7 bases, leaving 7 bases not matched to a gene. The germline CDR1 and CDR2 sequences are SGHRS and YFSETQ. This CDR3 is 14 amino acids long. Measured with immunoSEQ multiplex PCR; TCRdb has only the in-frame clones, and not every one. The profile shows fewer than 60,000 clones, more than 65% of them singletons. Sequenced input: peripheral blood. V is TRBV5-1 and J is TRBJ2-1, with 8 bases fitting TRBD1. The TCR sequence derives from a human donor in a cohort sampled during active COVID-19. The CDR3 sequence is CASSAGQGWNEQFF. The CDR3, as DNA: TGCGCCAGCAGCGCCGGACAGGGTTGGAATGAGCAGTTCTTC.